This note documents a single T cell receptor (beta chain) sequence. Its antigen is not known. The CDR3 covers 13 residues. Trimming removed 7 bases at V and 5 bases at J, with 11 bases between. From germline, CDR1 is SEHNR and CDR2 FQNEAQ (reference sequence). The entry originates in a study of shared clonotypes between healthy human individuals. Study-wide results and caveats: As a rule, naive subsets had a larger estimated richness than memory subsets.

The donor population consisted of healthy HIV-negative adults with no recent acute infections or vaccinations. Those who donated, Caucasian adults without exception, all lived in Nashville, Tennessee. Assay used: immunoSEQ multiplex PCR; TCRdb lists only in-frame clones, some missing. The table lists 2 million to 2.5 million clones, 85% to 95% of them singletons. Input material: naive CD4+ T cells from PBMCs. Subset in this sample: CD45RA+ positively selected. The chain combines TRBV7-9 with TRBJ2-2; no reliable D call. The TCR comes from a man younger than 35 in good health. Some clones in this sample may be carry-over from other donors' samples. In DNA form, the CDR3 reads TGTGCCAGCAAGTCTGGCGGTACCGGGGAGCTGTTTTTT. Encoded protein: CASKSGGTGELFF. Using reference TRBV7-9 and TRBJ2-2 for the parts outside the CDR3, the full variable domain is DTGVSQNPRHKITKRGQNVTFRCDPISEHNRLYWYRQTLGQGPEFLTYFQNEAQLEKSRLLSDRFSAERPKGSFSTLEIQRTEQGDSAMYLCASKSGGTGELFFGEGSRLTVL.